The 32 T cell receptor beta chains in this list originate from one sample, sequenced in a study of post-analysis software for immune sequencing data. General study points: Higher frequency in patients than in controls was seen for several TRBV segments, with TRBV5-6, TRBV5-1 and TRBV20-1 among them.

These TCRs are of unknown antigen specificity. Incorporated into the TCR beta cDNA libraries were unique molecular identifiers, which served to reduce PCR and sequencing biases. Each CDR3 protein gets one entry after TCRdb re-called the PCR reads with MiXCR. The sample lists about 540,000 distinct CDR3 sequences, 34% occurring once. The sequenced sample consisted of blood. Receptors originate from a girl aged 2 to 17 with multiple sclerosis.

V usage is TRBV7-2 and J usage is TRBJ2-3, with TRBD2 as a possible D gene (6 bases). Per germline, CDR1 SGHTA and CDR2 FQGNSA. The V end was cut by 1 base, the J end by 8 bases, with 10 bases between. This CDR3 region has 13 residues. The CDR3, as DNA: TGTGCCAGCAGCTTAGAGAGGCGGGGTACGCAGTATTTT. Protein sequence: CASSLERRGTQYF.

The chain joins TRBV11-2 to TRBJ2-1; a possible D gene is TRBD2 (6 bases). CDR1 SGHAT and CDR2 FQNNGV come from the germline V gene. V lost 7 bases to trimming and J lost 8 bases, with 15 bases between them. This CDR3 comprises 13 residues. The CDR3 DNA sequence: TGTGCCAGCAACCCATCGGGGGTTCATGAGCAGTTCTTC. It specifies CASNPSGVHEQFF.

J is TRBJ1-1 and V is TRBV3-1; D is possibly TRBD1 (5 bases). The CDR3 spans 15 residues. Trimming shortened V by 6 bases and J by 5 bases, and 19 bases separated the two germline ends. Germline-derived CDR1 and CDR2 are LGHDT and YNNKEL (reference sequence). The CDR3 here is CASSQKPGGGTEAFF. As DNA, the CDR3 is TGTGCCAGCAGTCAAAAGCCGGGGGGAGGAACTGAAGCTTTCTTT.

The chain joins TRBV10-1 to TRBJ1-5; TRBD1 might be the D (6 bases). Trimming removed 10 bases from V and 6 bases from J, with 13 bases in between. The germline CDR1 and CDR2 sequences are WNHNN and SYGVQD (reference sequence). The length of the CDR3 is 12 residues. CDR3 region: CAINGGLQPQHF. CDR3 nucleotide sequence: TGCGCCATAAACGGGGGGCTTCAGCCCCAGCATTTT.

The chain carries TRBV29-1 and TRBJ1-1; weak D call: TRBD1 (5 bases). There are 13 residues in the CDR3. The V end lost 6 bases, the J end lost 2 bases, and 13 bases lay between the germline ends. Germline CDR1 and CDR2: SQVTM and ANQGSEA. CDR3 DNA: TGCAGCGTCGCAGGACATTCAAACACTGAAGCTTTCTTT. It encodes CSVAGHSNTEAFF.

V gene TRBV5-1 combines with J gene TRBJ1-4, with 9 bases lining up with TRBD1. V shed 0 bases and J 7 bases; nucleotides not matched to a gene: 4. Germline CDR1 reads SGHRS; CDR2 reads YFSETQ. This CDR3 has 15 residues. The CDR3: CASSLARTGAEKLFF. In DNA, the CDR3 is TGCGCCAGCAGCTTGGCCCGGACAGGGGCTGAAAAACTGTTTTTT. The whole variable domain, filled in from reference TRBV5-1 and TRBJ1-4, reads KAGVTQTPRYLIKTRGQQVTLSCSPISGHRSVSWYQQTPGQGLQFLFEYFSETQRNKGNFPGRFSGRQFSNSRSEMNVSTLELGDSALYLCASSLARTGAEKLFFGSGTQLSVL.

The V gene is TRBV3-1, the J gene TRBJ2-5, with D possibly TRBD1 on 6 matching bases. The J call could be wrong; TRBJ2-7 is a better fit for the DNA end. Germline V CDR1 and CDR2: LGHDT, YNNKEL (reference sequence). The CDR3 consists of 14 residues. The CDR3 DNA is TGTGCCAGCAGCCATACGGACAGCCTGTACGAGCAGTACTTC. Protein: CASSHTDSLYEQYF.

The genes are TRBV3-1 and TRBJ2-1; D is unclear. CDR1 LGHDT and CDR2 YNNKEL come from the germline V gene (reference sequence). Between the trimmed V and J ends, which lost 2 bases and 6 bases, there was a span of 11 bases. There are 14 residues in the CDR3. The CDR3 spells CASSQSNFPNEQFF. The CDR3 nucleotides read TGTGCCAGCAGCCAATCAAACTTCCCCAATGAGCAGTTCTTC.

The chain uses TRBV20-1 and TRBJ2-7; possible D gene TRBD1, 6 bases. Germline assignment: CDR1 DFQATT and CDR2 SNEGSKA (reference sequence). The CDR3 consists of 13 residues. V was pared by 6 bases and J by 4 bases, with 16 bases between. In DNA form, the CDR3 reads TGCAGTGCCCCTATAGGACAGATTTACGAGCAGTACTTC. Its translation is CSAPIGQIYEQYF.

The gene calls are TRBV6-6 and TRBJ1-2; TRBD1 might be the D (5 bases). CDR1 is MNHNY and CDR2 is SVGAGI in the germline V gene (reference sequence). This CDR3 contains 15 residues. V was trimmed by 6 bases and J by 4 bases, leaving 18 bases between them. The CDR3 sequence is CASRRLSDSLYGYTF. CDR3 sequence (DNA): TGTGCCAGCAGGCGACTTTCAGACAGCCTCTATGGCTACACCTTC.

Many counts were recorded for this clonotype. The J gene is TRBJ2-7, the V gene TRBV5-1; TRBD1 matches 7 bases. Trimming took 0 bases from V and 2 from J; bases not matched to a gene: 2. Per the germline V gene, CDR1 is SGHRS and CDR2 is YFSETQ. The CDR3 extends over 14 amino acids. CDR3 sequence reads: CASSLGQGPYEQYF. The DNA of the CDR3 is TGCGCCAGCAGCTTGGGACAGGGCCCCTACGAGCAGTACTTC.

Only a few counts were recorded for this clonotype. This chain connects TRBV20-1 to TRBJ2-7; 12 bases are shared with TRBD1. V lost 6 bases to trimming and J lost 3 bases; unmatched junction nucleotides: 18. CDR1 and CDR2 from the germline V gene are DFQATT and SNEGSKA (reference sequence). The length of the CDR3 is 18 residues. CDR3 sequence (DNA): TGCAGTGCCCCGGCCCCGGGACAGGGGGCGCCGTTTTTCTACGAGCAGTACTTC. Protein sequence: CSAPAPGQGAPFFYEQYF.

This chain connects TRBV12-3 or TRBV12-4 to TRBJ1-4, with 7 positions matching TRBD1. After removal of 4 bases from V and 4 bases from J, the junction contained 3 bases not matched to a gene. The CDR3 has 14 amino acids. CDR3 coding DNA: TGTGCCAGCAGTTGGAGGGACAGTAATGAAAAACTGTTTTTT. Residues: CASSWRDSNEKLFF.

The rearrangement joins TRBV5-1 to TRBJ1-2; the D gene is possibly TRBD1 (5 bases). Trimming left V 3 bases short and J 3 bases short, with 21 bases between. Germline V gives CDR1 SGHRS, CDR2 YFSETQ. The CDR3 loop spans 17 amino acids. This CDR3 is CASSSEGDGRVDYGYTF. In DNA, the CDR3 is TGCGCCAGCAGCTCGGAGGGTGATGGCAGGGTAGACTATGGCTACACCTTC.

The CDR3 DNA follows: TGCGCCAGCAGGGCAGGTCAGGCGCCCCCCCTCTCCTACGAGCAGTACTTC. It yields the protein CASRAGQAPPLSYEQYF. This chain uses TRBV10-2 with TRBJ2-7; D unclear. V was trimmed by 6 bases and J by 0 bases, leaving 21 bases between them. Germline V gene sequence: CDR1 WSHSY, CDR2 SAAADI. There are 17 residues in the CDR3.

This clonotype was recorded a few times. The genes are TRBV29-1 and TRBJ2-1, with TRBD1 matching 7 bases. CDR3 size: 11 residues. With V trimmed by 6 bases and J by 9 bases, 5 bases remained unmatched. The V gene's germline CDR1 is SQVTM and CDR2 ANQGSEA. Written as DNA, the CDR3 is TGCAGCGTCTTACAGGGGAGTGAGCAGTTCTTC. Translation gives CSVLQGSEQFF.

This clonotype was detected a few times. The V call is TRBV3-1, the J call TRBJ2-7, with TRBD2 matching 12 bases. This CDR3 spans 15 amino acids. Germline CDR1 LGHDT, CDR2 YNNKEL (reference sequence). V shed 6 bases, J shed 1 base, and the junction held 4 bases outside the gene matches. The CDR3 sequence: CASRSTSGGSYEQYF. The CDR3 nucleotides are TGTGCCAGCAGATCGACTAGCGGGGGATCCTACGAGCAGTACTTC.

The CDR3 DNA reads TGTGCCAGCAGTTACTCCCTAGGAGGAGAGGGGAGCGATCAATCGGGGGGCTACACCTTC. Protein: CASSYSLGGEGSDQSGGYTF. This chain connects TRBV6-5 to TRBJ1-2; a weak D match, TRBD1 (5 bases). This CDR3 region has 20 residues. V was cut by 0 bases and J by 8 bases, with 31 bases left in between. In germline, CDR1 is MNHEY, CDR2 SVGAGI.

The gene calls are TRBV6-6 and TRBJ1-3; no reliable D call. Trimming pared 3 bases from V and 2 bases from J, leaving 11 bases between. The CDR3 has 15 residues. Per germline, CDR1 MNHNY and CDR2 SVGAGI (reference sequence). CDR3: CASSYRAETGNTIYF. The CDR3 DNA sequence: TGTGCCAGCAGTTATAGGGCTGAAACTGGAAACACCATATATTTT.

The chain has TRBV7-9 and TRBJ2-1; no clear D gene. Trimming shortened V by 2 bases and J by 15 bases, and 11 bases separated the two germline ends. The length of the CDR3 is 11 residues. The V gene's germline CDR1 is SEHNR and CDR2 FQNEAQ (reference sequence). For the CDR3, the DNA is TGTGCCAGCAGCTTAACCGTGGTGTGGTTCTTC. It translates to CASSLTVVWFF.

This clonotype has more than one count but fewer than ten. J is TRBJ1-2 and V is TRBV11-2; 7 bases fit TRBD1. The CDR3 extends over 15 amino acids. V shed 4 bases, J shed 0 bases, and the junction held 5 bases outside the gene matches. CDR1 is SGHAT, CDR2 FQNNGV, per germline. CDR3 amino acids: CASSSNRGPNYGYTF. The CDR3 DNA reads TGTGCCAGCAGCTCAAACAGGGGTCCTAACTATGGCTACACCTTC.

This clonotype was seen a single time. The chain recombines TRBV29-1 with TRBJ2-2; either TRBD1 or TRBD2 may fit D (6 bases each). Deletions cut 4 bases from V and 4 bases from J, with 16 bases between. CDR1 SQVTM and CDR2 ANQGSEA come from the germline V gene. CDR3 size: 15 residues. The CDR3 here is CSVGGTPRGTGELFF. In nucleotides, the CDR3 is TGCAGCGTTGGCGGGACTCCCAGGGGCACCGGGGAGCTGTTTTTT.

The chain employs TRBV29-1 and TRBJ2-3; possible D gene TRBD2, 5 bases. The germline V gene encodes CDR1 SQVTM and CDR2 ANQGSEA. This CDR3 comprises 16 residues. The V end lost 0 bases, the J end lost 3 bases, and 16 bases lay between the germline ends. Written as DNA, the CDR3 is TGCAGCGTTGAAGACAAGGACTCAACCCCTACAGATACGCAGTATTTT. As protein: CSVEDKDSTPTDTQYF.

Worth noting for this clonotype: This may be a read error, as it is one base from a much larger clone. V and J are TRBV7-6 and TRBJ2-7, with 7 bases lining up with TRBD2. The assigned J gene may be wrong: the sequence end matches TRBJ2-5 better. The germline CDR1 and CDR2 sequences are SGHVS and FNYEAQ. The CDR3 totals 15 residues. The CDR3 coding sequence is TGTGCCAGCAGCTTGGACTGGGACTACGGAGAGACCCAGTACTTC. The encoded protein is CASSLDWDYGETQYF.

V and J are TRBV7-2 and TRBJ2-1, with TRBD2 identical over 15 bases. CDR1 is SGHTA and CDR2 is FQGNSA in the germline V gene. Unmatched junction bases numbered 2, after V lost 5 bases and J lost 6 bases. The CDR3 is 15 residues long. The CDR3 sequence is CASSAGLAGGNEQFF. Here the CDR3 DNA reads TGTGCCAGCAGCGCGGGACTAGCGGGGGGCAATGAGCAGTTCTTC.

This chain joins TRBV28 and TRBJ2-1, with D possibly being TRBD1 or TRBD2 (5 bases each). V was clipped by 5 bases and J by 6 bases, with 17 bases between them. The CDR3 has 15 amino acids. CDR1 and CDR2 (germline): MDHEN, SYDVKM. In DNA, the CDR3 is TGTGCCAGCAGTCCCTCGCCTTGGGGGTCCAATGAGCAGTTCTTC. Translation: CASSPSPWGSNEQFF.

The rearrangement uses TRBV20-1 and TRBJ2-5; a weak D match, TRBD2 (5 bases). The CDR3 consists of 14 residues. The V end lost 6 bases, the J end lost 11 bases, and 25 bases lay between the germline ends. Germline assignment: CDR1 DFQATT and CDR2 SNEGSKA (reference sequence). In nucleotides, the CDR3 is TGCAGTGCCCCCCGTCCGGGGTCTCCTCGGAAGCAGTACTTC. It encodes CSAPRPGSPRKQYF.

The chain employs TRBV6-5 and TRBJ2-1, with 10 bases fitting TRBD2. CDR1 is MNHEY, CDR2 SVGAGI, per germline. The CDR3 totals 16 residues. With 2 bases clipped from V and 5 bases from J, the junction kept 6 bases outside the gene matches. CDR3 in amino acids: CASSYEPSGGNNEQFF. CDR3 coding DNA: TGTGCCAGCAGTTACGAGCCTAGCGGGGGAAACAATGAGCAGTTCTTC.

This rearrangement joins TRBV5-1 to TRBJ2-3; possibly TRBD1 or TRBD2 for D (5 bases each). The germline gives CDR1 SGHRS, CDR2 YFSETQ. CDR3 length equals 15 residues. V lost 0 bases and J lost 2, with 10 bases in between. CDR3: CASSLGGADTDTQYF. The CDR3 nucleotides read TGCGCCAGCAGCTTGGGAGGGGCCGACACAGATACGCAGTATTTT.

The rearrangement uses TRBV10-3 and TRBJ2-4, with D possibly called TRBD1 or TRBD2 (5 bases each). This CDR3 has 14 amino acids. Per the germline V gene, CDR1 is ENHRY and CDR2 is SYGVKD. The V gene lost 3 bases and the J gene lost 13 bases, with 19 bases spanning the gap. As DNA, the CDR3 is TGTGCCATCAGTGACAACAGGAGATCTTGGGAGCAGTACTTC. Translation gives CAISDNRRSWEQYF.

This chain connects TRBV12-3 or TRBV12-4 to TRBJ2-1; TRBD1 is a possible D gene (6 bases). The V end lost 5 bases, the J end lost 5 bases, and 16 bases lay between the germline ends. The CDR3 is 15 amino acids. In DNA, the CDR3 is TGTGCCAGCAGTCCCGGACAGCCTGGGGACAATGAGCAGTTCTTC. Translated, it gives CASSPGQPGDNEQFF.

The CDR3: CASSYSMVGERTEAFF. The CDR3 DNA follows: TGTGCCAGCAGTTACTCGATGGTGGGGGAGAGGACTGAAGCTTTCTTT. The V and J genes are TRBV6-5 and TRBJ1-1; D possibly corresponds to TRBD1 (5 bases). Germline V lookup: CDR1 MNHEY, CDR2 SVGAGI. The CDR3 totals 16 residues. Trimming cost V 0 bases and J 5 bases, with 16 bases left between them.